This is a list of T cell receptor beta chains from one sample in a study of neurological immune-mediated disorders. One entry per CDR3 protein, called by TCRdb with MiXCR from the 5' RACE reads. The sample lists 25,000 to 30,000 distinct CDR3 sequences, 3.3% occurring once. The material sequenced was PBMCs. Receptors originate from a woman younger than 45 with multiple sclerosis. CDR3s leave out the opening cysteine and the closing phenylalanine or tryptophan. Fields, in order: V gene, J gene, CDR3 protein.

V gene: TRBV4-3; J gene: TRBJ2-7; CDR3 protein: ASSQDRARLGTDYEQY
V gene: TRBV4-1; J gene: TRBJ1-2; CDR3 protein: ATKARDSDGYGYT
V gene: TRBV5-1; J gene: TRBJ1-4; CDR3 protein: ASSLEGAPVEKLF
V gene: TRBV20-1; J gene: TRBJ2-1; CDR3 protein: SASGPSSGIMDEQF
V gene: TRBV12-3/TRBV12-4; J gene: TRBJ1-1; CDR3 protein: ASSQHSTGIEAF
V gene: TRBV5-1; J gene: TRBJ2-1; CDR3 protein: ASSPGPAGGEQF
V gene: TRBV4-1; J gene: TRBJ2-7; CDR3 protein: ASSQDGSGRTYEQY
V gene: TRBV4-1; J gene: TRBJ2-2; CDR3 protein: ASSHPTGINTGELF
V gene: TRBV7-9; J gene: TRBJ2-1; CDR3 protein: ASSSLIGVEF
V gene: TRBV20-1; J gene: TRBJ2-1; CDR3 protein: SAPVVASLDEQF
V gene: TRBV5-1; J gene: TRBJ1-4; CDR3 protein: ASSLGLNEKLF
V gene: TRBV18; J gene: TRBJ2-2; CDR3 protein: ASSPNRGRTGELF
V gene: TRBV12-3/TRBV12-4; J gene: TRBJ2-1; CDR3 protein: ASSLGRLGLAGGNEQF
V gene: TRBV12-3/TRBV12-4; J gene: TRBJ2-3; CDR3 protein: ASNPSAETSTDTQY
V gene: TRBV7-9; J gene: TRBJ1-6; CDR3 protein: ASMTGGNNSPLH
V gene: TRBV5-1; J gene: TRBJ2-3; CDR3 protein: ASSFTSLSSTDTQY